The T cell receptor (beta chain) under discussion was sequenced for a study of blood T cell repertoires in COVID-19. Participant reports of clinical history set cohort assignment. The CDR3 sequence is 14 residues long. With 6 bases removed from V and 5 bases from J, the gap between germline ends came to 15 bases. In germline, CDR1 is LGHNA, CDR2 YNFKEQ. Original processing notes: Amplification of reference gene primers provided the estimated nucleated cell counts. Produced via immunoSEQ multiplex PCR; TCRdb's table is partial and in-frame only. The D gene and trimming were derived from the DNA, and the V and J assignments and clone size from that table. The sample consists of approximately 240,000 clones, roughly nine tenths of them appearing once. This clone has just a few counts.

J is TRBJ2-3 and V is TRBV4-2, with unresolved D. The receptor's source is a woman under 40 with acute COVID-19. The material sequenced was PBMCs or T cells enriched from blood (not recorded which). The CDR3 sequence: CASRDRVDKDTQYF. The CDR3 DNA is TGTGCCAGCAGAGACCGGGTAGATAAAGATACGCAGTATTTT.